This TCR beta chain was captured by sequencing in a study of T cells in Graves' hyperthyroidism and ophthalmopathy. Study-wide results and limits: Ophthalmopathy got predicted by the model a median about 6.7 months before its onset.

The CDR3 totals 13 residues. V shed 4 bases and J 2 bases; nucleotides not matched to a gene: 5. Per the germline V gene, CDR1 is DFQATT and CDR2 is SNEGSKA (reference sequence). Using RNA transcripts as the source, TCR beta CDR3 regions were amplified. TCR CDR3 underwent first-round RT-PCR with the HTBI primer set. One entry per CDR3 protein results from TCRdb running MiXCR on the multiplex PCR reads. Among more than 300,000 distinct CDR3 sequences listed, approximately 14% were seen once. This clonotype was detected many times. What it binds is not known. The definition of stable Graves' hyperthyroidism was no ophthalmopathy progression within 18 months. Patients aged 18 to 65 had newly diagnosed hyperthyroidism lasting under 2 months. Diagnosis rested on symptoms, serum thyroxine and TRAb, thyroid ultrasound, and orbital computed tomography.

Specimen: blood. The rearrangement uses TRBV20-1 and TRBJ2-7, with 7 bases aligning to TRBD1. The origin of this receptor is a woman in her 30s with Graves' hyperthyroidism. CDR3 amino acids: CSAISDRAYEQYF. CDR3 coding DNA: TGCAGTGCTATATCTGACAGGGCCTACGAGCAGTACTTC.